These 13 T cell receptor beta chains were all obtained from the same sample, sequenced in a study of shared clonotypes between healthy human individuals. The table came from immunoSEQ multiplex PCR; TCRdb's copy has only in-frame clones and leaves some out. This table has over a million clones, roughly 97% appearing once. The sample was naive CD4+ T cells sorted from blood. The sample's subset: CD45RA+ positively selected. These receptors were taken from a man between 25 and 39 years old in good health.

This chain links TRBV28 with TRBJ2-7; 7 nucleotides agree with TRBD2. The CDR3 extends over 14 amino acids. With V trimmed by 8 bases and J by 4 bases, 11 bases remained unmatched. CDR1 MDHEN and CDR2 SYDVKM come from the germline V gene. In nucleotides, the CDR3 is TGTGCCAGCCTAAGCGGGGCCCTAGGTTACGAGCAGTACTTC. Translation: CASLSGALGYEQYF.

The rearrangement links TRBV6-5 to TRBJ1-2, with no clear D. The V gene lost 8 bases and the J gene lost 2 bases, with 18 bases spanning the gap. Germline V gene lookup returns CDR1 MNHEY and CDR2 SVGAGI. This CDR3 has 15 amino acids. The CDR3 region has the DNA TGTGCCAGCCTGCCCTTAGGAATCCTAAACTATGGCTACACCTTC. It specifies CASLPLGILNYGYTF.

The count of this clone is one. The rearrangement uses TRBV12-5 and TRBJ2-1; TRBD2 aligns across 7 bases. Germline assignment: CDR1 LGHNT and CDR2 FRNRAP. CDR3 length: 16 amino acids. V lost 0 bases, J lost 8 bases, and 10 bases stayed unmatched. The CDR3 protein is CASGLVAGKAGYEQFF. The CDR3 DNA reads TGTGCTAGTGGTTTGGTAGCGGGAAAAGCGGGCTATGAGCAGTTCTTC.

V usage is TRBV7-9 and J usage is TRBJ2-1; 8 positions agree with TRBD2. The germline CDR1 and CDR2 sequences are SEHNR and FQNEAQ (reference sequence). Trimming at V came to 6 bases and at J to 0 bases, leaving 7 bases not matched to a gene. The CDR3 is 16 residues long. The CDR3 DNA sequence: TGTGCCAGCAGTTATCAGCGGGGGAGCTCCTACAATGAGCAGTTCTTC. Its protein is CASSYQRGSSYNEQFF.

The chain joins TRBV7-8 to TRBJ2-1, with no clear D. Germline lookup yields CDR1 SGHVS and CDR2 FQNEAQ. This CDR3 is built from 17 residues. The V and J ends lost 5 bases and 0 bases respectively, with 17 bases between them. The CDR3 sequence: CASSPTQHSISYNEQFF. In nucleotides, the CDR3 is TGTGCCAGCAGCCCTACTCAACATTCGATCTCCTACAATGAGCAGTTCTTC.

V gene TRBV9 combines with J gene TRBJ2-7, with 9 positions matching TRBD2. Germline CDR1 SGDLS, CDR2 YYNGEE. With V trimmed by 0 bases and J by 5 bases, 9 bases remained unmatched. There are 16 residues in the CDR3. CDR3 sequence: CASSVDSGSLFNEQYF. CDR3 nucleotide sequence: TGTGCCAGCAGCGTAGATAGCGGGAGTCTTTTCAACGAGCAGTACTTC.

The chain carries TRBV28 and TRBJ2-1; 11 positions match TRBD2. The germline V gene encodes CDR1 MDHEN and CDR2 SYDVKM. V dropped 4 bases and J dropped 6; count of bases not matched to a gene: 11. The CDR3 contains 17 residues. The CDR3 loop is CASSSQILAGAPNEQFF. The CDR3 nucleotides are TGTGCCAGCAGTTCTCAAATACTAGCGGGAGCCCCCAATGAGCAGTTCTTC.

The rearrangement joins TRBV5-1 to TRBJ2-3, with D unresolved. The CDR3 contains 14 residues. V lost 5 bases, J lost 3 bases, and 13 bases lay in between. The V gene's germline CDR1 is SGHRS and CDR2 YFSETQ. DNA of the CDR3: TGCGCCAGCAGTGTAGGCCAGTCGACAGATACGCAGTATTTT. Amino acid sequence: CASSVGQSTDTQYF.

V and J are TRBV6-6 and TRBJ2-7, with 9 bases that match TRBD2. V shed 4 bases and J 2 bases; nucleotides not matched to a gene: 9. The CDR3 covers 16 residues. Germline assignment: CDR1 MNHNY and CDR2 SVGAGI (reference sequence). The CDR3 sequence is CASSLWREGPPYEQYF. The CDR3 DNA reads as TGTGCCAGCAGTTTGTGGCGGGAGGGCCCTCCCTACGAGCAGTACTTC.

This chain joins TRBV5-1 and TRBJ2-3, with a possible D match to TRBD2 (5 bases). V was shortened by 1 base and J by 1 base, with 13 bases between the two germline ends. This CDR3 is built from 16 residues. Looked up from germline, CDR1 is SGHRS and CDR2 is YFSETQ. CDR3 in DNA: TGCGCCAGCAGCTTGACTAGGGATACGGGCACAGATACGCAGTATTTT. Translated, it gives CASSLTRDTGTDTQYF.

V usage is TRBV10-1 and J usage is TRBJ2-2, with D possibly being TRBD1 (6 bases). Trimming removed 4 bases at V and 1 base at J, with 13 bases between. Germline V gene data show CDR1 as WNHNN and CDR2 as SYGVQD (reference sequence). The CDR3 runs to 16 residues. The CDR3 region has the DNA TGCGCCAGCAGTGGACGGACAGAGCTGAACACCGGGGAGCTGTTTTTT. The encoded protein is CASSGRTELNTGELFF.

The chain recombines TRBV5-4 with TRBJ2-2; 12 bases fit TRBD2. V shed 4 bases and J 7 bases; nucleotides not matched to a gene: 8. Germline V gives CDR1 SGHNT, CDR2 YYREEE (reference sequence). The CDR3 runs to 16 residues. CDR3 region: CASSETSGSINGELFF. CDR3 DNA: TGTGCCAGCAGCGAGACTAGCGGGAGTATCAACGGGGAGCTGTTTTTT.

Only one count was recorded for this clone. V gene TRBV10-3 combines with J gene TRBJ2-7, with TRBD2 matching 10 bases. J gave up 12 bases and V 4 bases, and 15 bases lay outside the gene matches. Germline CDR1 reads ENHRY; CDR2 reads SYGVKD. The CDR3 covers 15 residues. CDR3 DNA: TGTGCCATCAGTGCGCAACTTACTAGCGGGACCCCCCCGTACTTC. Its protein is CAISAQLTSGTPPYF.